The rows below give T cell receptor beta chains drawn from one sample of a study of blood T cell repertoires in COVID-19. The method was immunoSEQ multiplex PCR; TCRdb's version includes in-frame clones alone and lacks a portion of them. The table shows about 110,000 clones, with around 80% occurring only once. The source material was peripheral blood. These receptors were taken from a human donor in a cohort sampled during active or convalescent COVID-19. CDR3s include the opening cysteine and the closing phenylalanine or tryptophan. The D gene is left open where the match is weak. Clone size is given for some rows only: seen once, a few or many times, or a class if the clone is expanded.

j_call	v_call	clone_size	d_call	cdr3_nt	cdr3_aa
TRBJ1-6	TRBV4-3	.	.	TGCGCCAGCAGCCAAGGGTACAGGGCCGGACCCCTCCACTTT	CASSQGYRAGPLHF
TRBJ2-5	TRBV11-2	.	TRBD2	TGTGCCAGCAGCCCACCGTTAGCGGGGCAGGAGACCCAGTACTTC	CASSPPLAGQETQYF
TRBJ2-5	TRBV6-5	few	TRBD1	TGTGCCAGCAGTTACGCGGGACAGGGTAAAGAGACCCAGTACTTC	CASSYAGQGKETQYF
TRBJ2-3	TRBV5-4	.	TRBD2	TGTGCCAGCAGCTTGGCCGGCGGGGGGGCAGATACGCAGTATTTT	CASSLAGGGADTQYF
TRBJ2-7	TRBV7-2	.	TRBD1	TGTGCCAGCAGCTTCGACAGGGGTGAAGAGCAGTACTTC	CASSFDRGEEQYF
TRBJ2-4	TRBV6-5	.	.	TGTGCCAGCAGGGGGACCGGGACAGCTATAGCGGCTTGGTACTTC	CASRGTGTAIAAWYF
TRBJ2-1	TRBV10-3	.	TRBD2	TGTGCCATCAGTGATTGGACTAGCGGGGCTTACAATGAGCAGTTCTTC	CAISDWTSGAYNEQFF
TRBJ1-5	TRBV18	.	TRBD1	TGTGCCAGCTCTTCCGGACAGGACGATGATCAGCCCCAGCATTTT	CASSSGQDDDQPQHF
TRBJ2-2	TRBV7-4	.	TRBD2	TGTGCCAGGAAAGCCGGGGGGGCCCCGGGACCGAACACCGGGGAGCTGTTTTTT	CARKAGGAPGPNTGELFF
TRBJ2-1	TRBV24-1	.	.	TGTGCCACCATCCCTTTGGGGGCGTTATACAATGAGCAGTTCTTC	CATIPLGALYNEQFF
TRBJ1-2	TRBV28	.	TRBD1	TGTGCCAGCAGTAAACCTAACAGGGGGCGTAGCTCTGGCTACACCTTC	CASSKPNRGRSSGYTF
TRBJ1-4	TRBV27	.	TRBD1	TGTGCCAGCAGTCTTACAGGACAGGGCGGGGAAAAACTGTTTTTT	CASSLTGQGGEKLFF
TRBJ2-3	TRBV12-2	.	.	TGTGCAAGTCGCTTACGCCCGTTGGGGACTAGCGGGAGGGCCGGGCCAGATACGCAGTATTTT	CASRLRPLGTSGRAGPDTQYF
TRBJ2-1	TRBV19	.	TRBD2	TGTGCCAGTAGTATCTCAGGACCGGGAGGCCCTGCCAATGAGCAGTTCTTC	CASSISGPGGPANEQFF
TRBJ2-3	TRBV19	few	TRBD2	TGTGCCAGTAGTATAGCCGCAGGGACTAGCGGGAGCACAGATACGCAGTATTTT	CASSIAAGTSGSTDTQYF
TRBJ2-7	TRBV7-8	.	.	TGTGCCAGCAGCTTCAATACCGGGACACTCCTCTCCTACGAGCAGTACTTC	CASSFNTGTLLSYEQYF
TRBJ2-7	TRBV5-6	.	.	TGTGCCAGCAGCCGACTAGGGGTCCACGAGCAGTACTTC	CASSRLGVHEQYF
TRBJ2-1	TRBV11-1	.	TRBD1	TGTGCCAGCAGCCGAGGACAGGGTACCTACAATGAGCAGTTCTTC	CASSRGQGTYNEQFF
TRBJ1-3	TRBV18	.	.	TGTGCCAGCTCACCACCGGCGGAGGGTGGAAACACCATATATTTT	CASSPPAEGGNTIYF
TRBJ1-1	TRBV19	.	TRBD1	TGTGCCAGTAGTCTATTAGGGACAGGCCAGCAAGCTTTCTTT	CASSLLGTGQQAFF
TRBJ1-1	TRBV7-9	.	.	TGTGCCAGCACCCTAGACTACAGAGACTTTGAAGCTTTCTTT	CASTLDYRDFEAFF
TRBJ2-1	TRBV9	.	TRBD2	TGTGCCAGCAGCCCGCGACTAGCGGGGGGTTACAATGAGCAGTTCTTC	CASSPRLAGGYNEQFF
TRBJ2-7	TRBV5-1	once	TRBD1	TGCGCCAGCAGAAATTTAGGACAGGGCTACGAGCAGTACTTC	CASRNLGQGYEQYF
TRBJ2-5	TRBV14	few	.	TGTGCCAGCAGCCAAGAAGCCTACGGGCAAGAGACCCAGTACTTC	CASSQEAYGQETQYF
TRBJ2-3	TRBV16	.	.	TGTGCCAGCAGCCAATTCCGGACAGACACAGATACGCAGTATTTT	CASSQFRTDTDTQYF
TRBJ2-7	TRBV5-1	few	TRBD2	TGCGCCAGCAGCCCCGGGGGTAGCGGGCACCCCTACGAGCAGTACTTC	CASSPGGSGHPYEQYF
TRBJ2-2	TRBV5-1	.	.	TGCGCCAGCAGCTTGGAACTCGGCGGGGCCGGGGAGCTGTTTTTT	CASSLELGGAGELFF
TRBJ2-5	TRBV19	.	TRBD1	TGTGCCAGTAGCTTAACGGGACAGCCCACCGCCGCCCAGTACTTC	CASSLTGQPTAAQYF
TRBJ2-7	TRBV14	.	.	TGTGCCAGCAGCCAAGTACGGGGGAAAGAGCAGTACTTC	CASSQVRGKEQYF
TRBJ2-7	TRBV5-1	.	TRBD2	TGCGCCAGCAGCGCGGGGCGGCTAGCGGGAGGATCTTCCTACGAGCAGTACTTC	CASSAGRLAGGSSYEQYF
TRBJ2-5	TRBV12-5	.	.	TGTGCTAGTGGCCAGGGGGCGGGGGTAGGAGAGACCCAGTACTTC	CASGQGAGVGETQYF
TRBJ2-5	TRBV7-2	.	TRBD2	TGTGCCAGCAGGCCGCGAGGGCGGGGGGGCTTAGAGACCCAGTACTTC	CASRPRGRGGLETQYF
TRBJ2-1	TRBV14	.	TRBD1	TGTGCCAGCAGCCTCTATTTAGGACAGGGGGTTTGGAATGAGCAGTTCTTC	CASSLYLGQGVWNEQFF
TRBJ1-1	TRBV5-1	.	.	TGCGCCAGCAGCTTGGGGAGGGAGGCTGAAGCTTTCTTT	CASSLGREAEAFF
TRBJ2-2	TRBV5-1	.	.	TGCGCCAGCAGAATTGCGACCGGGGAGCTGTTTTTT	CASRIATGELFF
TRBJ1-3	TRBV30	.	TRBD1	TGTGCCTGGAGTGCCAGGACAGGGGCGCGGGACACCATATATTTT	CAWSARTGARDTIYF
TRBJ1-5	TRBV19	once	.	TGTGCCAGCAAAACGGGGAGTAGCAATCAGCCCCAGCATTTT	CASKTGSSNQPQHF
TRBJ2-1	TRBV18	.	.	TGTGCCAGCTCACACCTCGGCAATGAGCAGTTCTTC	CASSHLGNEQFF
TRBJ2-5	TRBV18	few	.	TGTGCCAGCTCACCACCCCGTCTGTCCTCCGGAGAGACCCAGTACTTC	CASSPPRLSSGETQYF
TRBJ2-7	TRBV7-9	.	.	TGTGCCAGCAGCTTGGACTGGGCCTACGAGCAGTACTTC	CASSLDWAYEQYF
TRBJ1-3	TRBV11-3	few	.	TGTGCCAGCAGTCGTGGAAACACCATATATTTT	CASSRGNTIYF
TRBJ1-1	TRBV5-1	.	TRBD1	TGCGCCAGCAGCCCCACAGGGGGAAGGACTGAAGCTTTCTTT	CASSPTGGRTEAFF